The 18 T cell receptor beta chains reported below all come from one sample, sequenced in a study of blood T cell repertoires in COVID-19. The protocol was immunoSEQ multiplex PCR, while the TCRdb copy is restricted to in-frame clones and leaves out a portion. The table has 200,000 to 300,000 clones, roughly 85% seen once. Sample: peripheral blood. These receptors all come from a man between 18 and 29 years old with active or convalescent COVID-19.

The genes are TRBV6-4 and TRBJ1-1, with D perhaps TRBD1 (6 bases). Germline CDR1 and CDR2: MRHNA and SNTAGT. The length of the CDR3 is 13 residues. V shed 8 bases and J shed 8 bases, with 18 bases lying between them. CDR3: CASRNDPRGEAFF. DNA of the CDR3: TGTGCCAGCCGAAACGACCCCAGGGGCGAAGCTTTCTTT.

The gene calls are TRBV29-1 and TRBJ2-1; D uncertain. V was clipped by 6 bases and J by 2 bases, with 8 bases between them. The CDR3 runs 12 residues. Germline CDR1 is SQVTM and CDR2 is ANQGSEA. The CDR3 DNA is TGCAGCGTAAAGCTTACCTACAATGAGCAGTTCTTC. This gives the protein CSVKLTYNEQFF.

This rearrangement joins TRBV6-5 to TRBJ1-1; a weak D match, TRBD1 (5 bases). Looked up from germline, CDR1 is MNHEY and CDR2 is SVGAGI. V lost 0 bases, J lost 3 bases, and 11 bases lay in between. This CDR3 has 15 residues. CDR3 region: CASSYSPRGYTEAFF. The CDR3 coding sequence is TGTGCCAGCAGTTACTCCCCAAGGGGATACACTGAAGCTTTCTTT.

This clone showed up just a few times. The CDR3 nucleotides are TGTGCCAGCAGCTTGGAGCATAATTCACCCCTCCACTTT. Translating it yields CASSLEHNSPLHF. The J gene is TRBJ1-6, the V gene TRBV11-3; D remains ambiguous. The CDR3 contains 13 residues. The V end lost 3 bases, the J end lost 5 bases, and 5 bases lay between the germline ends. The V gene's germline CDR1 is SGHNT and CDR2 YENEEA.

CDR3 bases: TGTGCCAGCAGCTTCCCCCTCCGGACAGGGGAGACCCAGTACTTC. Protein: CASSFPLRTGETQYF. The rearrangement joins TRBV7-9 to TRBJ2-5; 8 nucleotides agree with TRBD1. The germline gives CDR1 SEHNR, CDR2 FQNEAQ (reference sequence). The CDR3 spans 15 residues. J gave up 5 bases and V 3 bases, and 8 bases lay outside the gene matches.

V is TRBV5-4 and J is TRBJ2-3; 7 bases map to TRBD2. V shed 5 bases, J shed 2 bases, and the junction held 11 bases outside the gene matches. CDR3 length: 16 amino acids. Per germline, CDR1 SGHNT and CDR2 YYREEE (reference sequence). The CDR3 DNA reads as TGTGCCAGCAGTGAGGGAGGGAGCTTAACCACAGATACGCAGTATTTT. Protein sequence: CASSEGGSLTTDTQYF.

The chain couples TRBV5-4 to TRBJ2-1; 10 nucleotides line up with TRBD2. From germline, CDR1 is SGHNT and CDR2 YYREEE (reference sequence). This CDR3 has 15 amino acids. V lost 1 base and J lost 8; bases outside the gene matches: 6. CDR3 residues: CASSLITSGVYEQFF. CDR3 coding DNA: TGTGCCAGCAGCTTGATCACTAGCGGGGTGTATGAGCAGTTCTTC.

This sequence joins TRBV19 and TRBJ1-5, with D maybe TRBD1 (5 bases). Germline-derived CDR1 and CDR2 are LNHDA and SQIVND (reference sequence). Trimming took 6 bases from V and 5 from J, leaving 11 bases between them. The CDR3 consists of 13 residues. CDR3 coding DNA: TGTGCCAGTAGAAGACAGAGCCATCAGCCCCAGCATTTT. Encoded protein: CASRRQSHQPQHF.

The rearrangement links TRBV19 to TRBJ1-2, with 9 bases lining up with TRBD1. CDR1 and CDR2 (germline): LNHDA, SQIVND (reference sequence). Trimming at V came to 5 bases and at J to 7 bases, leaving 5 bases not matched to a gene. This CDR3 has 13 residues. CDR3 DNA sequence: TGTGCCAGTAGTCCCACAGGGGGCTCTGGCTACACCTTC. Translating it yields CASSPTGGSGYTF.

The chain links TRBV11-3 to TRBJ2-3; possible D gene TRBD2, 5 bases. This CDR3 has 14 residues. The V end was cut by 1 base, the J end by 0 bases, with 5 bases between. Germline V lookup: CDR1 SGHNT, CDR2 YENEEA. The CDR3, as DNA: TGTGCCAGCAGCTTAGGGACTAGCACAGATACGCAGTATTTT. Its translation: CASSLGTSTDTQYF.

This clone has a single count. The gene calls are TRBV5-5 and TRBJ2-7; TRBD2 might be the D (5 bases). The CDR3 totals 13 residues. Germline V lookup: CDR1 SGHKS, CDR2 YYEKEE (reference sequence). The V end lost 2 bases, the J end lost 7 bases, and 13 bases lay between the germline ends. CDR3 DNA: TGTGCCAGCAGCTTTATTTTAGAGGGAGAGCAGTACTTC. Protein: CASSFILEGEQYF.

The V gene is TRBV20-1, the J gene TRBJ2-5, with D possibly TRBD2 on 5 matching bases. Germline CDR1 DFQATT, CDR2 SNEGSKA (reference sequence). The CDR3 consists of 13 residues. Trimming shortened V by 3 bases and J by 5 bases, and 13 bases separated the two germline ends. CDR3 sequence: CSASRGVGETQYF. The CDR3 DNA sequence: TGCAGTGCTAGTCGGGGAGTGGGGGAGACCCAGTACTTC.

The gene calls are TRBV11-3 and TRBJ1-1; TRBD1 agrees at 9 bases. The CDR3 consists of 15 residues. Germline V gene data show CDR1 as SGHNT and CDR2 as YENEEA. V shed 3 bases, J shed 1 base, and the junction held 3 bases outside the gene matches. CDR3 bases: TGTGCCAGCAGCTTGGGACAGGGATCGAACACTGAAGCTTTCTTT. The encoded protein is CASSLGQGSNTEAFF.

V gene TRBV10-3 combines with J gene TRBJ2-5, with TRBD2 matching over 12 bases. CDR3 length: 15 amino acids. V was pared by 6 bases and J by 2 bases, with 4 bases of the junction left unmatched. Germline CDR1 is ENHRY and CDR2 is SYGVKD. The CDR3 bases are TGTGCCATCAGCGATACTAGCGGGGGGCAAGAGACCCAGTACTTC. This translates into CAISDTSGGQETQYF.

The chain joins TRBV5-6 to TRBJ2-1; D gene uncertain. The germline CDR1 and CDR2 sequences are SGHDT and YYEEEE. The CDR3 covers 11 residues. V gave up 0 bases and J gave up 15 bases, with 10 bases separating them. This chain's CDR3 is CASSLAGFSFF. For the CDR3, the DNA is TGTGCCAGCAGCTTGGCCGGTTTCTCGTTCTTC.

V gene TRBV2 combines with J gene TRBJ2-5, with TRBD1 identical over 8 bases. CDR1 and CDR2 (germline): SNHLY, FYNNEI. The V segment lost 6 bases and the J segment 2 bases; nucleotides outside the gene matches: 11. The CDR3 length is 16 residues. The CDR3, as DNA: TGTGCCAGCAGAGACGGACAGGGCCGCGGGCAAGAGACCCAGTACTTC. It codes for CASRDGQGRGQETQYF.

This rearrangement joins TRBV5-6 to TRBJ2-1; 9 bases agree with TRBD1. The CDR3 totals 16 residues. The V segment lost 4 bases and the J segment 1 base; nucleotides outside the gene matches: 6. The germline V gene encodes CDR1 SGHDT and CDR2 YYEEEE. The CDR3 DNA is TGTGCCAGCAGCAGAGGGACAGGGCTATCCTACAATGAGCAGTTCTTC. Translation: CASSRGTGLSYNEQFF.

The chain recombines TRBV21-1 with TRBJ2-2; no check of the table's D call, TRBD2, against the DNA was made. TRBV21-1 is reported as a pseudogene. The CDR3 runs 16 residues. CDR3 protein: CASSKSLSGVVGELFF. In DNA, the CDR3 is TGTGCCAGCAGCAAAAGTCTGAGCGGGGTAGTCGGGGAGCTGTTTTTT.